Following are 21 T cell receptor beta chains from one sample sequenced in a study of control samples from healthy donors and cancer patients. The assay was immunoSEQ multiplex PCR, and TCRdb's table has in-frame clones only and misses some. The top ten hold roughly 1.5% of the sample, which has fewer than 200,000 clones, around nine tenths seen once. Specimen: blood. Receptor source: a man aged 25 to 45 in good health.

The chain recombines TRBV7-2 with TRBJ1-1; D is uncertain. CDR1 is SGHTA and CDR2 is FQGNSA in the germline V gene. The CDR3 contains 13 residues. The V and J ends lost 3 bases and 4 bases respectively, with 9 bases between them. This CDR3 reads CASSFSEGTEAFF. The DNA for the CDR3 is TGTGCCAGCAGCTTCTCGGAGGGCACTGAAGCTTTCTTT.

The chain links TRBV11-2 to TRBJ1-5; D gene unclear. Germline CDR1 and CDR2: SGHAT and FQNNGV. The V and J ends lost 5 bases and 0 bases respectively, with 8 bases between them. This CDR3 is 14 amino acids long. CDR3 region: CASSKRDSNQPQHF. The CDR3 coding sequence is TGTGCCAGCAGCAAACGGGATAGCAATCAGCCCCAGCATTTT.

This chain uses TRBV3-1 (or the pseudogene TRBV3-2) with TRBJ1-3; D is possibly TRBD1 (5 bases). Germline V gives CDR1 LGHDT, CDR2 YNNKEL (reference sequence). Trimming stripped 3 bases from V and 1 base from J, with 28 bases between. The CDR3 covers 21 residues. The CDR3 region has the DNA TGTGCCAGCAGCCAGTCAACCATCCGGGACCGACCTCTCCCATCTGGAAACACCATATATTTT. It codes for CASSQSTIRDRPLPSGNTIYF.

The chain links TRBV4-1 to TRBJ2-2; D possibly uses TRBD1 or TRBD2 (5 bases each). Germline-derived CDR1 and CDR2 are MGHRA and YSYEKL. With 5 bases removed from V and 2 bases from J, the gap between germline ends came to 12 bases. There are 15 residues in the CDR3. Here the CDR3 reads CASSGTGINTGELFF. CDR3 in DNA: TGCGCCAGCAGCGGGACGGGTATTAACACCGGGGAGCTGTTTTTT.

To note about this clone: The sample holds other DNA sequences that translate to the same CDR3. This chain connects TRBV30 to TRBJ1-3; D ambiguous. The length of the CDR3 is 12 residues. Germline CDR1 and CDR2: GTSNPN and SVGIG (reference sequence). V lost 4 bases, J lost 0 bases, and 4 bases lay in between. CDR3: CAWKGSGNTIYF. In DNA, the CDR3 is TGTGCCTGGAAGGGCTCTGGAAACACCATATATTTT.

This chain uses TRBV7-9 with TRBJ2-1; TRBD2 matches at 7 bases. Germline trimming cut 5 bases from V and 4 bases from J; bases unmatched to any gene: 8. CDR1 is SEHNR, CDR2 FQNEAQ, per germline (reference sequence). This CDR3 region has 15 residues. As DNA, the CDR3 is TGTGCCAGCAGCCCCCTCAGCGGGGCATACAATGAGCAGTTCTTC. Protein: CASSPLSGAYNEQFF.

The chain employs TRBV7-2 and TRBJ1-5; perhaps TRBD1 as D (6 bases). Germline-derived CDR1 and CDR2 are SGHTA and FQGNSA. The CDR3 spans 15 residues. Trimming shortened V by 4 bases and J by 3 bases, and 13 bases separated the two germline ends. The CDR3 nucleotides are TGTGCCAGCAGCTCCGGGACAATGAACAATCAGCCCCAGCATTTT. Its translation is CASSSGTMNNQPQHF.

The chain uses TRBV28 and TRBJ2-7, with D unclear. This CDR3 region has 15 residues. The germline V and J ends were trimmed by 1 base and 0 bases, with 10 bases remaining between them. Looked up from germline, CDR1 is MDHEN and CDR2 is SYDVKM. CDR3: CASSLSTLSSYEQYF. The CDR3 coding sequence is TGTGCCAGCAGTTTATCGACCCTTAGCTCCTACGAGCAGTACTTC.

The V call is TRBV20-1, the J call TRBJ2-5, with unresolved D. The V gene's germline CDR1 is DFQATT and CDR2 SNEGSKA (reference sequence). CDR3 length: 13 amino acids. Trimming cost V 3 bases and J 1 base, with 9 bases left between them. The CDR3 here is CSASWQSQETQYF. The CDR3 bases are TGCAGTGCTAGTTGGCAGTCCCAAGAGACCCAGTACTTC.

In this sample, this clone turned up a few times. This CDR3 reads CASGGVGYTF. The CDR3 DNA sequence: TGTGCCAGCGGTGGGGTAGGCTACACCTTC. V is TRBV28 and J is TRBJ1-2; D is ambiguous. This CDR3 has 10 residues. In germline, CDR1 is MDHEN, CDR2 SYDVKM. V was clipped by 8 bases and J by 8 bases, with 9 bases between them.

CDR3 amino acids: CSASMREAAADTQYF. The CDR3 DNA is TGCAGTGCTAGTATGCGGGAGGCCGCTGCAGATACGCAGTATTTT. J is TRBJ2-3 and V is TRBV20-1, with TRBD2 identical over 8 bases. V lost 3 bases to trimming and J lost 4 bases; unmatched junction nucleotides: 9. CDR1 and CDR2 from the germline V gene are DFQATT and SNEGSKA (reference sequence). The CDR3 runs 15 residues.

The chain couples TRBV20-1 to TRBJ1-1; D ambiguous. The CDR3 sequence is 11 residues long. CDR1 is DFQATT, CDR2 SNEGSKA, per germline (reference sequence). Trimming shortened V by 7 bases and J by 2 bases, and 8 bases separated the two germline ends. The CDR3 reads CSVVINTEAFF. In DNA, the CDR3 is TGCAGTGTGGTTATAAACACTGAAGCTTTCTTT.

The gene calls are TRBV2 and TRBJ2-6; D uncertain. The CDR3 covers 17 residues. CDR1 and CDR2 (germline): SNHLY, FYNNEI. V shed 8 bases and J shed 1 base, with 18 bases lying between them. This CDR3 reads CASEGRWLGSGANVLTF. The CDR3 DNA follows: TGTGCCAGCGAAGGAAGGTGGTTAGGGTCTGGGGCCAACGTCCTGACTTTC.

The chain recombines TRBV7-9 with TRBJ1-2, with D possibly being TRBD1 (6 bases). The CDR3 is 14 residues long. Germline CDR1 reads SEHNR; CDR2 reads FQNEAQ (reference sequence). V was pared by 1 base and J by 7 bases, with 13 bases between. Here the CDR3 reads CASSLEGGAGGYTF. The CDR3 nucleotides are TGTGCCAGCAGCTTAGAGGGGGGCGCCGGTGGCTACACCTTC.

In this sample, this clone turned up once. V and J are TRBV7-9 and TRBJ1-5; the match to TRBD1 covers 9 bases. J was trimmed by 5 bases and V by 7 bases; bases with no gene match: 3. The CDR3 is made up of 13 amino acids. Germline V lookup: CDR1 SEHNR, CDR2 FQNEAQ (reference sequence). The CDR3, as DNA: TGTGCCAGCACACAGGGGGCTTATCAGCCCCAGCATTTT. Translating it yields CASTQGAYQPQHF.

V gene TRBV4-1 combines with J gene TRBJ1-5; D is uncertain. The CDR3 is made up of 15 amino acids. V lost 0 bases and J lost 7, with 13 bases in between. Germline CDR1 and CDR2: MGHRA and YSYEKL. DNA for the CDR3: TGCGCCAGCAGCCAAGAGGAGATAATATACCAGCCCCAGCATTTT. Translated: CASSQEEIIYQPQHF.

This chain connects TRBV5-6 to TRBJ2-6, with no clear D. V lost 4 bases and J 3 bases, leaving 8 bases between the germline ends. The germline V gene encodes CDR1 SGHDT and CDR2 YYEEEE. The CDR3 totals 14 residues. CDR3 amino acids: CASSLGFGANVLTF. The DNA for the CDR3 is TGTGCCAGCAGCCTAGGGTTTGGGGCCAACGTCCTGACTTTC.

The CDR3 region has the DNA TGTGCCAGCAGCTACCGGACAGGGATGGGGGGGGACAATGAGCAGTTCTTC. Protein sequence: CASSYRTGMGGDNEQFF. The rearrangement uses TRBV11-2 and TRBJ2-1; TRBD1 might be the D (8 bases). CDR1 SGHAT and CDR2 FQNNGV come from the germline V gene. V was shortened by 4 bases and J by 5 bases, with 21 bases between the two germline ends. The CDR3 spans 17 residues. Using reference TRBV11-2 and TRBJ2-1 for the parts outside the CDR3, the full variable domain is EAGVAQSPRYKIIEKRQSVAFWCNPISGHATLYWYQQILGQGPKLLIQFQNNGVVDDSQLPKDRFSAERLKGVDSTLKIQPAKLEDSAVYLCASSYRTGMGGDNEQFFGPGTRLTVL.

This clone was seen just once. The CDR3 DNA reads TGTGCCAGCAGTTACTCCGGCGGCCTTGGCACAGATACGCAGTATTTT. Translation gives CASSYSGGLGTDTQYF. This chain uses TRBV6-5 with TRBJ2-3, with D hard to call. The CDR3 consists of 16 residues. The V and J ends lost 0 bases and 1 base respectively, with 11 bases between them. Germline CDR1 MNHEY, CDR2 SVGAGI.

This clone occurred once. The chain joins TRBV4-3 to TRBJ2-3; TRBD1 matches 7 bases. Per germline, CDR1 LGHNA and CDR2 YSLEER. This CDR3 has 16 residues. Losses at the gene ends were 4 bases for V and 1 base for J; bases not matched to a gene: 8. As DNA, the CDR3 is TGCGCCAGCAGCCGACGAGGGACAGCCGGCACAGATACGCAGTATTTT. Amino acids: CASSRRGTAGTDTQYF.

V gene TRBV19 combines with J gene TRBJ2-3; D gene uncertain. The ends were cut back, 3 bases at V and 5 bases at J, with 18 bases in the middle. In germline, CDR1 is LNHDA, CDR2 SQIVND (reference sequence). The CDR3 is made up of 16 amino acids. CDR3 sequence: CASSMTGGPLGDTQYF. The DNA for the CDR3 is TGTGCCAGTAGTATGACGGGCGGTCCGCTCGGAGATACGCAGTATTTT.